This entry lists 9 T cell receptor beta chains sequenced from one sample in a study of Graves' ophthalmopathy and Graves' hyperthyroidism (dated by TCRdb to the late 2010s). Sequencing used an Illumina HiSeq 2000. For repertoire sequencing, TCR beta CDR3 regions were amplified from RNA transcripts. The first round of RT-PCR was done with HTBI primers and the Qiagen OneStep RT-PCR kit, and was followed by a second round of multiplex PCR, then size selection and purification. The public reads were quality trimmed at Q25 with fastp and then assembled into clones with MiXCR by TCRdb, keeping productive beta chains. When rows share a CDR3 protein, they turn into one entry using the most common DNA and genes. The sample records 660,000 or so distinct CDR3 sequences, over 40% of which are singletons. Together, the top ten hold roughly 3.5% of the sample. Sequencing used peripheral blood. All receptors come from an adult man with Graves' ophthalmopathy.

This clonotype was observed a handful of times. An end of the junction does not agree with germline; a read error may underlie this. This chain uses TRBV10-3 with TRBJ2-7; D possibly corresponds to TRBD1 (6 bases). The CDR3 spans 15 residues. Germline CDR1 reads ENHRY; CDR2 reads SYGVKD. The CDR3 sequence: CASSQPGHLGYEQYF. In DNA form, the CDR3 reads TGTGCCAGCAGTCAACCGGGACACCTTGGCTACGAGCAGTACTTC.

In its sample, this clonotype was seen many times. This chain joins TRBV5-6 and TRBJ1-1, with a tentative D call TRBD1 (5 bases). Germline V gene lookup returns CDR1 SGHDT and CDR2 YYEEEE. This CDR3 is built from 15 residues. Trimming cost V 4 bases and J 1 base, with 14 bases left between them. The CDR3 sequence: CASSRGLRANTEAFF. CDR3 DNA sequence: TGTGCCAGCAGCAGGGGACTCAGGGCGAACACTGAAGCTTTCTTT.

This clonotype was detected many times. V is TRBV29-1 and J is TRBJ1-1; the match to TRBD1 covers 7 bases. J lost 4 bases, V lost 7 bases, and 9 bases had no gene match. CDR3 size: 13 residues. CDR1 SQVTM and CDR2 ANQGSEA come from the germline V gene. The CDR3 coding sequence is TGCAGCGGGAAACGGACAGGAAGCACTGAAGCTTTCTTT. It encodes CSGKRTGSTEAFF.

This clonotype came up a few times. The CDR3 here is CASSLGTSGLANTGELFF. The DNA of the CDR3 is TGCGCCAGCAGCTTGGGGACTAGCGGACTCGCGAACACCGGGGAGCTGTTTTTT. The chain combines TRBV5-1 with TRBJ2-2; TRBD2 aligns across 10 bases. The V gene's germline CDR1 is SGHRS and CDR2 YFSETQ. This CDR3 is built from 18 residues. Trimming took 0 bases from V and 0 from J; bases not matched to a gene: 5.

The V call is TRBV5-1, the J call TRBJ1-1, with unresolved D. The germline gives CDR1 SGHRS, CDR2 YFSETQ. The CDR3 is 14 amino acids. V shed 0 bases and J shed 2 bases, with 8 bases lying between them. CDR3 residues: CASSLADVNTEAFF. DNA for the CDR3: TGCGCCAGCAGCTTGGCAGACGTCAACACTGAAGCTTTCTTT. The whole variable domain, remainder taken from reference TRBV5-1 and TRBJ1-1, is KAGVTQTPRYLIKTRGQQVTLSCSPISGHRSVSWYQQTPGQGLQFLFEYFSETQRNKGNFPGRFSGRQFSNSRSEMNVSTLELGDSALYLCASSLADVNTEAFFGQGTRLTVV.

CDR3 DNA sequence: TGTGCCAGCAGCGCCCGAGACGGGGGGCCGGTCAGTTCTAATGAAAAACTGTTTTTT. It yields the protein CASSARDGGPVSSNEKLFF. V and J are TRBV7-9 and TRBJ1-4, with D possibly TRBD1 on 6 matching bases. Germline CDR1 reads SEHNR; CDR2 reads FQNEAQ (reference sequence). The V and J ends lost 5 bases and 3 bases respectively, with 25 bases between them. The CDR3 spans 19 residues.

There are many counts of this clonotype. The CDR3 region has the DNA TGTGCCAGCAGCCCCAGGTCCCAGAACACTGAAGCTTTCTTT. Protein product: CASSPRSQNTEAFF. The genes are TRBV4-2 and TRBJ1-1; D gene unclear. The CDR3 is 14 amino acids. Deletions cut 4 bases from V and 1 base from J, with 10 bases between. CDR1 and CDR2 from the germline V gene are LGHNA and YNFKEQ.

The chain employs TRBV29-1 and TRBJ2-7; 9 bases align to TRBD1. The CDR3 extends over 13 amino acids. Per the germline V gene, CDR1 is SQVTM and CDR2 is ANQGSEA. Trimming removed 7 bases from V and 4 bases from J; junction bases left unmatched: 8. This CDR3 is CSASGQGPYEQYF. For the CDR3, the DNA is TGCAGCGCCTCCGGACAGGGGCCATACGAGCAGTACTTC.

This chain uses TRBV7-2 with TRBJ1-6, with D unclear. Trimming stripped 11 bases from V and 8 bases from J, with 13 bases between. This CDR3 is 12 amino acids long. Germline V gene data show CDR1 as SGHTA and CDR2 as FQGNSA. The CDR3 coding sequence is TGTGCCTCGGAAGGGAACTATTCACCCCTCCACTTT. Translated, it gives CASEGNYSPLHF.